These 3 T cell receptor beta chains were sequenced from one sample in a study of T cell responses to AZD1222 COVID-19 vaccine. Assay: immunoSEQ multiplex PCR; the TCRdb copy retains only in-frame clones and omits some. This table has more than 95,000 clones, over 75% appearing once. Sample: peripheral blood, taken on day 0 of AZD1222 vaccination. The receptors here all came from an adult in good health.

The gene calls are TRBV5-1 and TRBJ1-1; tentative D call: TRBD1 (6 bases). Germline V CDR1 and CDR2: SGHRS, YFSETQ. The CDR3 loop spans 14 amino acids. Trimming left V 4 bases short and J 1 base short, with 11 bases between. The CDR3 DNA sequence: TGCGCCAGCAGCGGACAGAGTAAGAACACTGAAGCTTTCTTT. This translates into CASSGQSKNTEAFF.

J is TRBJ2-5 and V is TRBV3-1 (or the pseudogene TRBV3-2), with 10 positions matching TRBD2. Germline V CDR1 and CDR2: LGHDT, YNNKEL (reference sequence). V shed 0 bases, J shed 0 bases, and the junction held 1 base outside the gene matches. This CDR3 has 16 residues. CDR3 amino acids: CASSQDSGGNQETQYF. The CDR3 DNA sequence: TGTGCCAGCAGCCAAGATAGCGGGGGGAACCAAGAGACCCAGTACTTC.

The chain recombines TRBV3-1 (or the pseudogene TRBV3-2) with TRBJ2-1; weak D call: TRBD2 (6 bases). This CDR3 is built from 15 residues. V gave up 2 bases and J gave up 11 bases, with 19 bases separating them. Germline CDR1 and CDR2: LGHDT and YNNKEL (reference sequence). The CDR3 DNA is TGTGCCAGCAGCCAAACCGGGAGACTAGACACCAAGCAGTTCTTC. It codes for CASSQTGRLDTKQFF.